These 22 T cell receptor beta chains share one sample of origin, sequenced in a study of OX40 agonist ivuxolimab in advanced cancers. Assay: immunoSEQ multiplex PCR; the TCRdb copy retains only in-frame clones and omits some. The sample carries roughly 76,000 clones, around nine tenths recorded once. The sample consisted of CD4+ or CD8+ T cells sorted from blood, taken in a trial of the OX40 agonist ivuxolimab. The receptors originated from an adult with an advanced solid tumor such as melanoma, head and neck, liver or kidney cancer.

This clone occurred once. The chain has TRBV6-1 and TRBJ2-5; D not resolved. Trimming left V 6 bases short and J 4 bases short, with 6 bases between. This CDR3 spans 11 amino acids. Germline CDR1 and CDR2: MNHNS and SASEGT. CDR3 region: CASSLIETQYF. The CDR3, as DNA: TGTGCCAGCAGCCTAATAGAGACCCAGTACTTC.

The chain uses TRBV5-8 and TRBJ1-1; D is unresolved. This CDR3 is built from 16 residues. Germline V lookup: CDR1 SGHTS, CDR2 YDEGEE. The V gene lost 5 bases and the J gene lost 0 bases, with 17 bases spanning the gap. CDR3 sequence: CASSPRRWYMNTEAFF. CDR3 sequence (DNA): TGTGCCAGCAGTCCTAGACGGTGGTACATGAACACTGAAGCTTTCTTT.

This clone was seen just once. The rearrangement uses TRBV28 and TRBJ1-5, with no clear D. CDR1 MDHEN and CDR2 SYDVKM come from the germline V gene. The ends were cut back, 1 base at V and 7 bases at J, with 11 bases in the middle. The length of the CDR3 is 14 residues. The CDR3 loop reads CASSLYQGYQPQHF. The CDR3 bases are TGTGCCAGCAGTTTATATCAAGGGTACCAGCCCCAGCATTTT.

In nucleotides, the CDR3 is TGTGCCTGGGGACAGGGGGAAGATACGCAGTATTTT. It is translated as CAWGQGEDTQYF. The V gene is TRBV30, the J gene TRBJ2-3, with 10 bases identical to TRBD1. The germline gives CDR1 GTSNPN, CDR2 SVGIG (reference sequence). With 5 bases clipped from V and 5 bases from J, the junction kept 1 base outside the gene matches. CDR3 length: 12 residues. Together with reference TRBV30 and TRBJ2-3, the CDR3 gives the full variable domain: SQTIHQWPATLVQPVGSPLSLECTVEGTSNPNLYWYRQAAGRGLQLLFYSVGIGQISSEVPQNLSASRPQDRQFILSSKKLLLSDSGFYLCAWGQGEDTQYFGPGTRLTVL.

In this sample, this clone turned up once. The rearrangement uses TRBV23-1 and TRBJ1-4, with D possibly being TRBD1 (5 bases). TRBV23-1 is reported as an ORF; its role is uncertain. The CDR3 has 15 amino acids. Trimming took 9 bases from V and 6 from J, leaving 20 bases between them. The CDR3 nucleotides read TGCGCCAGTCTATGGGGGGACTGCTGGCATGAAAAACTGTTTTTT. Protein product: CASLWGDCWHEKLFF.

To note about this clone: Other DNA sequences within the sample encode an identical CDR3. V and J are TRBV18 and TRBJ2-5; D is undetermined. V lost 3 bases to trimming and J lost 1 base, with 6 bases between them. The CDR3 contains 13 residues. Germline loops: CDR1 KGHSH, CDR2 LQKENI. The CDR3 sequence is CASSPGSQETQYF. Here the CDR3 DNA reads TGTGCCAGCTCACCGGGCAGCCAAGAGACCCAGTACTTC.

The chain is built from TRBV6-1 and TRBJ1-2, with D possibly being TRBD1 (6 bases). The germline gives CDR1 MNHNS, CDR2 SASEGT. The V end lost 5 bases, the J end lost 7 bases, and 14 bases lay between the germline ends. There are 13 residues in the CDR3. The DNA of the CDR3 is TGTGCCAGCAGTCCCGTGGGGGGCGGTGGCTACACCTTC. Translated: CASSPVGGGGYTF.

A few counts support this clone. DNA for the CDR3: TGTGCCAGCCAAAGAGGGATAGGTGGGACCGGGGAGCTGTTTTTT. Its protein product is CASQRGIGGTGELFF. This rearrangement joins TRBV6-1 to TRBJ2-2; a weak D match, TRBD2 (5 bases). The ends were cut back, 8 bases at V and 5 bases at J, with 18 bases in the middle. Germline CDR1 MNHNS, CDR2 SASEGT. This CDR3 spans 15 amino acids.

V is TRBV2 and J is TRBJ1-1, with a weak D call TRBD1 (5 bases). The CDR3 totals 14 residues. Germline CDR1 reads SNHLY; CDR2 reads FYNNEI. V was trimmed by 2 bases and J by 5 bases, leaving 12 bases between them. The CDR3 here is CASSERLGGTEAFF. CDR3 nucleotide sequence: TGTGCCAGCAGTGAAAGGTTGGGGGGGACTGAAGCTTTCTTT.

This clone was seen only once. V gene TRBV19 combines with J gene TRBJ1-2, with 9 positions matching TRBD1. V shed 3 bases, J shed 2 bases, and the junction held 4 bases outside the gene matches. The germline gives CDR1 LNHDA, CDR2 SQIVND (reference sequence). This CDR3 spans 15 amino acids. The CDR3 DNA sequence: TGTGCCAGTAGTATCGCCGGGACAGGGAACTATGGCTACACCTTC. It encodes CASSIAGTGNYGYTF.

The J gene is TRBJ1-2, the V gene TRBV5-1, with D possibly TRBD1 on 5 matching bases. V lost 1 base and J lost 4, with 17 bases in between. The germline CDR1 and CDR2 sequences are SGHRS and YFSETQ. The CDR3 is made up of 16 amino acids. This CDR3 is CASSLSQAGGSYGYTF. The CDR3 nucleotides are TGCGCCAGCAGCTTGAGTCAGGCTGGGGGTTCCTATGGCTACACCTTC.

CDR3 amino acids: CASSPGLPYQETQYF. In DNA form, the CDR3 reads TGTGCCAGCTCGCCAGGACTACCTTACCAAGAGACCCAGTACTTC. The chain recombines TRBV18 with TRBJ2-5; tentatively, D is TRBD2 (6 bases). Germline values: CDR1 KGHSH, CDR2 LQKENI. V was clipped by 6 bases and J by 0 bases, with 14 bases between them. This CDR3 contains 15 residues.

The CDR3 coding sequence is TGCAGCGTTTACTACCAGGCCTCGAACACTGAAGCTTTCTTT. Protein sequence: CSVYYQASNTEAFF. The gene calls are TRBV29-1 and TRBJ1-1; D not resolved. Looked up from germline, CDR1 is SQVTM and CDR2 is ANQGSEA. This CDR3 has 14 amino acids. The V and J ends lost 5 bases and 1 base respectively, with 14 bases between them.

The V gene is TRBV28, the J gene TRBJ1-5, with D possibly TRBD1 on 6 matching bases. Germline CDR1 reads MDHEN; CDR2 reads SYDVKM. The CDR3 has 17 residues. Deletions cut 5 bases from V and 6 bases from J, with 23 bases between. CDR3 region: CASSIYAARGRGQPQHF. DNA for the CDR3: TGTGCCAGCAGTATCTATGCGGCCCGGGGGCGAGGTCAGCCCCAGCATTTT.

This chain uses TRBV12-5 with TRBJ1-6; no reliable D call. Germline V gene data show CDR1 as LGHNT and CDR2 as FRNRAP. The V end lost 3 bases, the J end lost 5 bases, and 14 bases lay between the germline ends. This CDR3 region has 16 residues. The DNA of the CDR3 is TGTGCTAGTGGTTTAACTACCGGGAATGATAATTCACCCCTCCACTTT. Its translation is CASGLTTGNDNSPLHF.

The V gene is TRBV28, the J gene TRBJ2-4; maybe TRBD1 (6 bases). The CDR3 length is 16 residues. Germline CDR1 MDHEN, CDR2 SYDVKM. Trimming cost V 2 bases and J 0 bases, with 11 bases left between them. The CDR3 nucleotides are TGTGCCAGCAGTTTAGCCCGACAGGTAGCCAAAAACATTCAGTACTTC. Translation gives CASSLARQVAKNIQYF.

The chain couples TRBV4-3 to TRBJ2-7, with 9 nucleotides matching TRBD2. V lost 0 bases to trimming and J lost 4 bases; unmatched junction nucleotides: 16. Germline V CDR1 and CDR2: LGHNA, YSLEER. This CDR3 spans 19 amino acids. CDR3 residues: CASSQDRASGEPSYYEQYF. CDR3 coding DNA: TGCGCCAGCAGCCAAGATCGGGCTAGCGGGGAACCCTCCTATTACGAGCAGTACTTC.

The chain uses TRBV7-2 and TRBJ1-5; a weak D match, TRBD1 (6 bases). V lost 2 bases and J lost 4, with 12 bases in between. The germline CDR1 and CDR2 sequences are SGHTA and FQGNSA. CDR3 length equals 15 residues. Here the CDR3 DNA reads TGTGCCAGCAGCTTACGGCAGGGGCGGAATCAGCCCCAGCATTTT. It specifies CASSLRQGRNQPQHF.

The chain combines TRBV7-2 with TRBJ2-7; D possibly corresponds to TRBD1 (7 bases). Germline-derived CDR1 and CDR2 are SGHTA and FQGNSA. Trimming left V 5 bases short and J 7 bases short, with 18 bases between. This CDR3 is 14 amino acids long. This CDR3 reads CASSPRGTAGEQYF. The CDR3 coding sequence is TGTGCCAGCAGCCCCCGGGGGACAGCCGGGGAGCAGTACTTC.

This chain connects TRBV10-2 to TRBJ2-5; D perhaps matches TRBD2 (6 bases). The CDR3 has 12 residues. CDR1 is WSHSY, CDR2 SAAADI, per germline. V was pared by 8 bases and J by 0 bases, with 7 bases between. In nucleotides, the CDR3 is TGCGCCAGCCGGGACTACCAAGAGACCCAGTACTTC. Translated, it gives CASRDYQETQYF.

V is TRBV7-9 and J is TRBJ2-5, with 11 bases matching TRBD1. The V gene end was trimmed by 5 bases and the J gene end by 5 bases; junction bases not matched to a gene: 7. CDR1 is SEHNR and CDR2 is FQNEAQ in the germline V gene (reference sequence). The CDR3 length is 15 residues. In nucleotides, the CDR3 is TGTGCCAGCAGCACCGGACAGGGGGCTACGGAGACCCAGTACTTC. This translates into CASSTGQGATETQYF.

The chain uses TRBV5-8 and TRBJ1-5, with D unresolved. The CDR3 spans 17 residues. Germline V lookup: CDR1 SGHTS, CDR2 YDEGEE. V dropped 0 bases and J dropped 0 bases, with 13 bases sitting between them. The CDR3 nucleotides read TGTGCCAGCAGCTTGGGGCTAGGAGGGAGTAGCAATCAGCCCCAGCATTTT. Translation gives CASSLGLGGSSNQPQHF.